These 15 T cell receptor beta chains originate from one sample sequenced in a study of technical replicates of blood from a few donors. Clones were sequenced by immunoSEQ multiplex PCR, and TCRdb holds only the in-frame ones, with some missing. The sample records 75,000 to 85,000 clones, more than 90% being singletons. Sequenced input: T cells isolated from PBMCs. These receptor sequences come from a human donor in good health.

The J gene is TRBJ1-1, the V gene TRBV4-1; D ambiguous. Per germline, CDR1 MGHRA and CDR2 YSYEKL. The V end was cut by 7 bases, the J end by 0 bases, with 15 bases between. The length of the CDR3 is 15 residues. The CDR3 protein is CASTQTPGMNTEAFF. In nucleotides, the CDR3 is TGCGCCAGCACCCAGACCCCGGGAATGAACACTGAAGCTTTCTTT.

In DNA form, the CDR3 reads TGTGCCAGCAGTATTGGGACAGGGGTCGAGCAGTACTTC. Encoded protein: CASSIGTGVEQYF. The chain recombines TRBV27 with TRBJ2-7, with 10 bases lining up with TRBD1. The CDR3 runs to 13 residues. The germline gives CDR1 MNHEY, CDR2 SMNVEV (reference sequence). With V trimmed by 5 bases and J by 6 bases, 4 bases remained unmatched.

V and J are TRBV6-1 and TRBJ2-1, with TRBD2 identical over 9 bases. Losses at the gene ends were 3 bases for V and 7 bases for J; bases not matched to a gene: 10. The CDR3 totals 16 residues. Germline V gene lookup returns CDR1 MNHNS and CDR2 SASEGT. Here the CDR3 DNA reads TGTGCCAGCAGTGATCCTTTAGCGGGAGTAGTAAATGAGCAGTTCTTC. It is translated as CASSDPLAGVVNEQFF.

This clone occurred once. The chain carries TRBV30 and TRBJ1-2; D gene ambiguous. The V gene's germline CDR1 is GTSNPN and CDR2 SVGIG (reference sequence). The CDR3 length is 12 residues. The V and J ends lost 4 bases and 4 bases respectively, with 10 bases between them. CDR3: CAWNSAGYGYTF. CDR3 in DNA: TGTGCCTGGAACTCCGCGGGCTATGGCTACACCTTC.

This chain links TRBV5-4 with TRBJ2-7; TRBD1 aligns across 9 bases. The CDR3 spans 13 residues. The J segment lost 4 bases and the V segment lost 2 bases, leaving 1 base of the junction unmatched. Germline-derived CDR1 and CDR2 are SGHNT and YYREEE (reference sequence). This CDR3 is CASSFGTGYEQYF. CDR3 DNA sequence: TGTGCCAGCAGCTTCGGGACAGGGTACGAGCAGTACTTC.

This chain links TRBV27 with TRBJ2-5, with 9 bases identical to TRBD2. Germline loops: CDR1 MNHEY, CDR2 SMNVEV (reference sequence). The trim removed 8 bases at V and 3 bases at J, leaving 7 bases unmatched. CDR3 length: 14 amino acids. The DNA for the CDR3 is TGTGCCAGCTCCGGGACTAGCAGTAAAGAGACCCAGTACTTC. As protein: CASSGTSSKETQYF.

This chain's CDR3 is CASSLGTSADTQYF. CDR3 DNA: TGTGCCAGCAGCTTAGGGACTAGCGCAGATACGCAGTATTTT. This rearrangement joins TRBV5-6 to TRBJ2-3; 10 bases align to TRBD2. CDR3 length: 14 residues. Unmatched junction bases numbered 1, after V lost 2 bases and J lost 4 bases. Germline V lookup: CDR1 SGHDT, CDR2 YYEEEE.

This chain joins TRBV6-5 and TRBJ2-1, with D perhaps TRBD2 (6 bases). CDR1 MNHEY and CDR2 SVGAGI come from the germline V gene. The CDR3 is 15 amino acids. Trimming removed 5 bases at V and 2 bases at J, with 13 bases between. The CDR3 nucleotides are TGTGCCAGCAGTCGACTAGATGGGACCTACAATGAGCAGTTCTTC. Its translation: CASSRLDGTYNEQFF.

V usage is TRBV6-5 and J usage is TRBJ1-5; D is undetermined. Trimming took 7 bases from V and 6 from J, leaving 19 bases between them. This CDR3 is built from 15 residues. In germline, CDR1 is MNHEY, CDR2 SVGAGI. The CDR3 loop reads CASKSTEGMGQPQHF. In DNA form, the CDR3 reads TGTGCCAGCAAATCCACAGAAGGTATGGGTCAGCCCCAGCATTTT.

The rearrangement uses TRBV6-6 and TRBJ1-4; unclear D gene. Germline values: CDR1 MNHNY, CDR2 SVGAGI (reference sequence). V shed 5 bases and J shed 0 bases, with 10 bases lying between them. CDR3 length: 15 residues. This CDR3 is CASSNTFATNEKLFF. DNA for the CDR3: TGTGCCAGCAGTAACACATTTGCAACTAATGAAAAACTGTTTTTT.

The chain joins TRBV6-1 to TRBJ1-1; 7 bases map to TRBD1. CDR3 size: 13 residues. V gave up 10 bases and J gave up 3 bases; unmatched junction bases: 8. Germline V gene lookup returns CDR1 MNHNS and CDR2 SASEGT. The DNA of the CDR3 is TGTGCCACCGACTTAGGGGGCCACACTGAAGCTTTCTTT. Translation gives CATDLGGHTEAFF.

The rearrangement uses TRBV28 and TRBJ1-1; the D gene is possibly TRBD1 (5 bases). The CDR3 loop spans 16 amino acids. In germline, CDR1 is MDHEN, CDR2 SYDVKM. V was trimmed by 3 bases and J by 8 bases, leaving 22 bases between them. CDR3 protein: CASSFSPGRDPWEAFF. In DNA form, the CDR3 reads TGTGCCAGCAGTTTCTCTCCCGGGAGGGACCCCTGGGAAGCTTTCTTT.

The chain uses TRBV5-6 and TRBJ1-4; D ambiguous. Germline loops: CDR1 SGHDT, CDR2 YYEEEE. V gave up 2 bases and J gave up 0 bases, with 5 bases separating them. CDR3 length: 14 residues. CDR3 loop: CASSFRSTNEKLFF. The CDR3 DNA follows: TGTGCCAGCAGCTTTAGATCAACTAATGAAAAACTGTTTTTT. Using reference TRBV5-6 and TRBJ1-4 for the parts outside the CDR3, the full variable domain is DAGVTQSPTHLIKTRGQQVTLRCSPKSGHDTVSWYQQALGQGPQFIFQYYEEEERQRGNFPDRFSGHQFPNYSSELNVNALLLGDSALYLCASSFRSTNEKLFFGSGTQLSVL.

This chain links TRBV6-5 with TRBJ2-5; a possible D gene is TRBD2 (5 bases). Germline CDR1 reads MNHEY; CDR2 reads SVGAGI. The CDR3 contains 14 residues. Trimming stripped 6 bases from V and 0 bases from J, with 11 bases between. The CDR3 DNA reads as TGTGCCAGCAGCCTTACTAGATACCAAGAGACCCAGTACTTC. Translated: CASSLTRYQETQYF.

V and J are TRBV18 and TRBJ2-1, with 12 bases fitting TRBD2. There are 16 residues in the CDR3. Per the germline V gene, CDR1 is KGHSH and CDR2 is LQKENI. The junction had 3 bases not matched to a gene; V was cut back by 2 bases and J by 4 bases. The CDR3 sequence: CASSPRLAGGYNEQFF. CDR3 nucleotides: TGTGCCAGCTCACCAAGGCTAGCGGGAGGGTACAATGAGCAGTTCTTC.